Below, 5 T cell receptor beta chains from the same sample are listed, as sequenced in a study of T cell responses to AZD1222 COVID-19 vaccine. Here immunoSEQ multiplex PCR was the method, and the copy in TCRdb shows in-frame clones only, minus some. The profile covers about 92,000 clones, with roughly nine tenths appearing a single time and about 7.5% taken by the ten largest. This material consisted of peripheral blood, taken on day 0 of AZD1222 vaccination. These receptors all come from an adult in good health.

The chain carries TRBV3-1 (or the pseudogene TRBV3-2) and TRBJ2-4, with TRBD2 as a possible D gene (5 bases). This CDR3 comprises 14 residues. V was trimmed by 1 base and J by 5 bases, leaving 9 bases between them. CDR1 is LGHDT, CDR2 YNNKEL, per germline (reference sequence). Here the CDR3 DNA reads TGTGCCAGCAGCCAAGTTGCCGGGGAAAACATTCAGTACTTC. This codes for CASSQVAGENIQYF.

The genes are TRBV7-2 and TRBJ1-3; the D is unclear. Germline CDR1 is SGHTA and CDR2 is FQGNSA. The CDR3 spans 16 residues. V dropped 5 bases and J dropped 4 bases, with 18 bases sitting between them. The CDR3: CASSEMDGLSGNTIYF. The CDR3 DNA sequence: TGTGCCAGCAGCGAAATGGACGGACTCTCCGGAAACACCATATATTTT.

The chain links TRBV7-9 to TRBJ2-7; the match to TRBD2 covers 9 bases. The trim removed 2 bases at V and 6 bases at J, leaving 5 bases unmatched. The CDR3 has 14 amino acids. CDR1 and CDR2 from the germline V gene are SEHNR and FQNEAQ (reference sequence). CDR3 sequence (DNA): TGTGCCAGCAGCTTAACAGCGGGAGGTTCCGAGCAGTACTTC. Its translation: CASSLTAGGSEQYF.

This clone was seen a few times. V gene TRBV7-3 combines with J gene TRBJ2-3; 8 bases fit TRBD1. With 0 bases clipped from V and 2 bases from J, the junction kept 4 bases outside the gene matches. The CDR3 extends over 16 amino acids. Germline lookup yields CDR1 SGHTA and CDR2 FQGTGA. The CDR3 DNA is TGTGCCAGCAGCTTAACCCCAGGGGGCTACACAGATACGCAGTATTTT. Translation gives CASSLTPGGYTDTQYF.

This clone was recorded only once. The chain links TRBV18 to TRBJ1-5; D not certain. Trimming took 0 bases from V and 2 from J, leaving 11 bases between them. Germline CDR1 and CDR2: KGHSH and LQKENI. The CDR3 has 16 amino acids. CDR3 in DNA: TGTGCCAGCTCACCACCCGGGAGGACGGGCAATCAGCCCCAGCATTTT. This sequence encodes CASSPPGRTGNQPQHF.